The present entry profiles one T cell receptor (beta chain) with its context. The antigen remains unidentified. Only in-frame clones appear in the TCRdb table, and some are missing; sequencing was by immunoSEQ multiplex PCR. The table includes 150,000 or so clones, about 93% detected once. CDR3 size: 10 residues. Germline values: CDR1 DFQATT, CDR2 SNEGSKA (reference sequence). The V gene lost 6 bases and the J gene lost 4 bases, with 7 bases spanning the gap. This record belongs to a study of T cell responses to AZD1222 COVID-19 vaccine. Study findings and constraints: A reported finding is that nearly half of spike-specific TCRs target unmutated variant regions. Spike-specific TCR breadth and depth both grew after two AZD1222 doses. The donor cohort was predominantly white British with a female majority, and clonal diversity may have been underestimated. Seropositive status at baseline applied to only 6 or 7 AZD1222 recipients.

Sequencing used peripheral blood, obtained on day 0 of AZD1222 vaccination. This clonotype was obtained from an adult in good health. The chain has TRBV20-1 and TRBJ2-7; D unclear. The CDR3 bases are TGCAGTGCCGCGGAATACGAGCAGTACTTC. Translated: CSAAEYEQYF.